This passage covers 21 T cell receptor beta chains from one sample sequenced in a study of beta chain features in type 1 diabetes. The entirety of the isolated RNA underwent reverse transcription, so expressed TCRB transcripts were sequenced. Here immunoSEQ multiplex PCR was the method, and the copy in TCRdb shows in-frame clones only, minus some. The sample lists more than 50,000 clones; about 55% were seen once. The sequencing input was Tregs from blood. Source of these receptors: a woman between 18 and 29 years old in good health.

This chain joins TRBV5-1 and TRBJ2-2; 8 bases match TRBD2. V lost 2 bases and J lost 5; bases outside the gene matches: 11. The CDR3 loop spans 17 amino acids. Per the germline V gene, CDR1 is SGHRS and CDR2 is YFSETQ. CDR3 nucleotide sequence: TGCGCCAGCAGCTTCTTATTAGCGGGAAGCGGTACCGGGGAGCTGTTTTTT. Translating gives CASSFLLAGSGTGELFF.

This clone was picked up a small number of times. This rearrangement joins TRBV5-1 to TRBJ1-1; TRBD1 matches at 11 bases. The CDR3 length is 14 residues. The ends lost 3 bases at V and 5 bases at J; junction bases unmatched: 3. The germline V gene has CDR1 SGHRS and CDR2 YFSETQ. The CDR3 coding sequence is TGCGCCAGCAGCTCGGACAGGGGGCAAACTGAAGCTTTCTTT. Encoded protein: CASSSDRGQTEAFF.

This clone has just a few counts. This chain uses TRBV5-1 with TRBJ2-1; TRBD2 agrees at 8 bases. The CDR3 totals 18 residues. J gave up 5 bases and V 1 base, and 14 bases lay outside the gene matches. From germline, CDR1 is SGHRS and CDR2 YFSETQ. CDR3 coding DNA: TGCGCCAGCAGCTTGAATCCTTTGGGGCTAGCGGGCCACAATGAGCAGTTCTTC. It encodes CASSLNPLGLAGHNEQFF. The full variable domain, its missing parts supplied by reference TRBV5-1 and TRBJ2-1, is KAGVTQTPRYLIKTRGQQVTLSCSPISGHRSVSWYQQTPGQGLQFLFEYFSETQRNKGNFPGRFSGRQFSNSRSEMNVSTLELGDSALYLCASSLNPLGLAGHNEQFFGPGTRLTVL.

The chain employs TRBV19 and TRBJ1-1, with D possibly being TRBD1 (6 bases). V lost 1 base and J 2 bases, leaving 11 bases between the germline ends. The CDR3 length is 15 residues. In germline, CDR1 is LNHDA, CDR2 SQIVND (reference sequence). The CDR3 loop is CASSIGQVINTEAFF. The CDR3 DNA follows: TGTGCCAGTAGTATAGGACAGGTCATTAACACTGAAGCTTTCTTT. Complete variable domain (other parts from reference TRBV19 and TRBJ1-1): DGGITQSPKYLFRKEGQNVTLSCEQNLNHDAMYWYRQDPGQGLRLIYYSQIVNDFQKGDIAEGYSVSREKKESFPLTVTSAQKNPTAFYLCASSIGQVINTEAFFGQGTRLTVV.

The J gene is TRBJ2-3, the V gene TRBV10-3, with 12 bases lining up with TRBD2. J lost 5 bases, V lost 6 bases, and 21 bases had no gene match. The CDR3 totals 20 residues. Per germline, CDR1 ENHRY and CDR2 SYGVKD. Written as DNA, the CDR3 is TGTGCCATCAGGAGAGGACTAGCGGGGTCCCCCCGGTCCGCATTAGATACGCAGTATTTT. Translation gives CAIRRGLAGSPRSALDTQYF.

The rearrangement uses TRBV14 and TRBJ2-7, with 9 bases aligning to TRBD2. After removal of 4 bases from V and 7 bases from J, the junction contained 8 bases not matched to a gene. Germline assignment: CDR1 SGHDN and CDR2 FVKESK. This CDR3 is 14 amino acids long. The DNA of the CDR3 is TGTGCCAGCAGCCCCCGGGGTAGCGGGAGTGAGCAGTACTTC. This encodes CASSPRGSGSEQYF.

V and J are TRBV7-9 and TRBJ1-5; 8 nucleotides agree with TRBD1. The germline V gene encodes CDR1 SEHNR and CDR2 FQNEAQ (reference sequence). Trimming removed 6 bases from V and 2 bases from J; junction bases left unmatched: 6. The CDR3 is made up of 15 amino acids. The CDR3 here is CASSQGAGGNQPQHF. As DNA, the CDR3 is TGTGCCAGCAGTCAGGGGGCGGGTGGCAATCAGCCCCAGCATTTT.

The chain is built from TRBV7-9 and TRBJ1-5; a possible D gene is TRBD1 (6 bases). Between the trimmed V and J ends, which lost 1 base and 7 bases, there was a span of 8 bases. CDR1 is SEHNR and CDR2 is FQNEAQ in the germline V gene (reference sequence). This CDR3 is 13 amino acids long. The CDR3 bases are TGTGCCAGCAGCTTAGACAGGGCACAGCCCCAGCATTTT. Residues: CASSLDRAQPQHF.

This clone was recorded a few times. V usage is TRBV14 and J usage is TRBJ2-5; 10 bases are shared with TRBD2. This CDR3 is 16 amino acids long. The V gene's germline CDR1 is SGHDN and CDR2 FVKESK. V lost 1 base and J lost 5; bases outside the gene matches: 7. The CDR3 nucleotides read TGTGCCAGCAGCCAAGCGAAGCGGGGGGGCCGGGAGACCCAGTACTTC. Protein product: CASSQAKRGGRETQYF.

The chain has TRBV4-2 and TRBJ1-2, with 9 bases that match TRBD1. V lost 0 bases to trimming and J lost 4 bases; unmatched junction nucleotides: 24. This CDR3 contains 22 residues. Germline CDR1 and CDR2: LGHNA and YNFKEQ. CDR3 region: CASSQDTQNRGRLGGRGYGYTF. CDR3 nucleotides: TGTGCCAGCAGCCAAGATACCCAAAACAGGGGGCGCTTGGGGGGTCGTGGCTATGGCTACACCTTC.

This clone was detected a few times. V is TRBV7-2 and J is TRBJ2-3; D perhaps matches TRBD2 (5 bases). The CDR3 is made up of 15 amino acids. With 5 bases removed from V and 0 bases from J, the gap between germline ends came to 12 bases. Germline CDR1 and CDR2: SGHTA and FQGNSA. In nucleotides, the CDR3 is TGTGCCAGCAGCCAATTCAGCGGCAGCACAGATACGCAGTATTTT. Protein: CASSQFSGSTDTQYF.

The V gene is TRBV5-4, the J gene TRBJ2-6, with 12 bases lining up with TRBD2. Germline trimming cut 0 bases from V and 2 bases from J; bases unmatched to any gene: 3. This CDR3 contains 18 residues. Germline loops: CDR1 SGHNT, CDR2 YYREEE (reference sequence). CDR3 sequence: CASSLASGRATGANVLTF. In nucleotides, the CDR3 is TGTGCCAGCAGCTTGGCTAGCGGGAGGGCAACTGGGGCCAACGTCCTGACTTTC.

The chain employs TRBV19 and TRBJ2-1; D is possibly TRBD2 (5 bases). The CDR3 has 16 residues. Germline assignment: CDR1 LNHDA and CDR2 SQIVND (reference sequence). Trimming cost V 1 base and J 3 bases, with 13 bases left between them. The CDR3 here is CASSIAPSSFYNEQFF. The CDR3 coding sequence is TGTGCCAGTAGTATAGCCCCCTCTAGCTTCTACAATGAGCAGTTCTTC. Filled out from reference TRBV19 and TRBJ2-1, the complete variable domain reads DGGITQSPKYLFRKEGQNVTLSCEQNLNHDAMYWYRQDPGQGLRLIYYSQIVNDFQKGDIAEGYSVSREKKESFPLTVTSAQKNPTAFYLCASSIAPSSFYNEQFFGPGTRLTVL.

This chain uses TRBV19 with TRBJ1-4, with 8 nucleotides matching TRBD1. In germline, CDR1 is LNHDA, CDR2 SQIVND (reference sequence). The CDR3 sequence is 14 residues long. V lost 6 bases to trimming and J lost 6 bases; unmatched junction nucleotides: 6. The CDR3 DNA follows: TGTGCCAGTAGGGACGGGACAGGAGATGAAAAACTGTTTTTT. Encoded protein: CASRDGTGDEKLFF.

This clone was seen only once. V and J are TRBV11-1 and TRBJ2-7; D ambiguous. Trimming stripped 5 bases from V and 4 bases from J, with 12 bases between. This CDR3 is 13 amino acids long. Germline CDR1 and CDR2: SGHAT and FQDESV (reference sequence). The CDR3 DNA follows: TGTGCCAGCAGCCCCTTCACTCTGTACGAGCAGTACTTC. It translates to CASSPFTLYEQYF. The full variable domain, rest sourced from reference TRBV11-1 and TRBJ2-7, is EAEVAQSPRYKITEKSQAVAFWCDPISGHATLYWYRQILGQGPELLVQFQDESVVDDSQLPKDRFSAERLKGVDSTLKIQPAELGDSAMYLCASSPFTLYEQYFGPGTRLTVT.

This clone was counted a few times. This rearrangement joins TRBV7-9 to TRBJ2-7; 12 nucleotides align to TRBD2. Germline lookup yields CDR1 SEHNR and CDR2 FQNEAQ (reference sequence). V lost 2 bases to trimming and J lost 3 bases; unmatched junction nucleotides: 2. This CDR3 is built from 15 residues. CDR3 nucleotides: TGTGCCAGCAGCTTACTAGCGGGAGGGCGCTACGAGCAGTACTTC. Its protein is CASSLLAGGRYEQYF.

This clone was counted between two and nine times. This chain connects TRBV9 to TRBJ2-5; D perhaps matches TRBD1 (6 bases). The DNA end is more similar to TRBJ2-7, so the J call may be wrong. The CDR3 has 16 amino acids. The germline V gene encodes CDR1 SGDLS and CDR2 YYNGEE. The CDR3 sequence: CASSEGVGGSIYEQYF. CDR3 DNA sequence: TGTGCCAGCAGCGAGGGAGTAGGGGGATCTATCTACGAGCAGTACTTC.

This chain links TRBV18 with TRBJ1-3; D is unresolved. The CDR3 runs to 12 residues. From germline, CDR1 is KGHSH and CDR2 LQKENI. Trimming cost V 2 bases and J 10 bases, with 9 bases left between them. The chain's CDR3 is CASSPATHTIYF. The CDR3 coding sequence is TGTGCCAGCTCACCAGCGACTCATACCATATATTTT.

The chain is built from TRBV5-1 and TRBJ1-6; D remains ambiguous. The germline V gene has CDR1 SGHRS and CDR2 YFSETQ. V lost 2 bases and J lost 0, with 6 bases in between. The CDR3 length is 15 residues. In nucleotides, the CDR3 is TGCGCCAGCAGCTTTTACAGCTCCTATAATTCACCCCTCCACTTT. Translation: CASSFYSSYNSPLHF.

CDR3 amino acids: CATSTAGEQYF. CDR3 DNA sequence: TGTGCCACCTCAACGGCGGGCGAGCAGTACTTC. The chain carries TRBV28 and TRBJ2-7; tentative D call: TRBD2 (5 bases). The V gene's germline CDR1 is MDHEN and CDR2 SYDVKM. V was trimmed by 10 bases and J by 6 bases, leaving 13 bases between them. The CDR3 totals 11 residues.

The chain couples TRBV20-1 to TRBJ2-3, with D maybe TRBD2 (5 bases). V lost 5 bases and J lost 5, with 8 bases in between. Germline CDR1 DFQATT, CDR2 SNEGSKA (reference sequence). CDR3 length: 11 amino acids. For the CDR3, the DNA is TGCAGTGCTTGGACTGGAGATACGCAGTATTTT. Translating gives CSAWTGDTQYF.